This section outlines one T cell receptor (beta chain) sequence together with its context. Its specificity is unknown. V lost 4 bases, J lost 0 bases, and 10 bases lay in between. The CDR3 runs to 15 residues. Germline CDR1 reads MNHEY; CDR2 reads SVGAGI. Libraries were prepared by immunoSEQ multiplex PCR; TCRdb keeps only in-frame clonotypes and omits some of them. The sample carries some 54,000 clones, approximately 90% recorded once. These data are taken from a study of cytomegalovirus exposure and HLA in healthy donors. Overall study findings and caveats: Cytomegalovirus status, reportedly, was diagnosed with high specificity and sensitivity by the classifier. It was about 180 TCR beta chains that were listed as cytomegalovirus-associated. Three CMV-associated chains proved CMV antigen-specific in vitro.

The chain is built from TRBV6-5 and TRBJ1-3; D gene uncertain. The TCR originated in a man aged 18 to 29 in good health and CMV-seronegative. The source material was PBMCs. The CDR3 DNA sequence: TGTGCCAGCAGTTCGACTGCCTCCTCTGGAAACACCATATATTTT. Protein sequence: CASSSTASSGNTIYF.